This T cell receptor (beta chain) appears in the sequencing data of a study of shared clonotypes between healthy human individuals. For the study at large: Each donor had three CD4 naive, three CD4 memory, two CD8 naive and one CD8 memory plate.

In the study's own analysis: ImmunoSEQ output held junction-only sequences without quality scores, so filtering differed. Measured with immunoSEQ multiplex PCR; TCRdb has only the in-frame clones, and not every one. The V and J calls and clone size were taken over from that table, and D and trimming were inferred from the DNA. The sample lists some 300,000 clones, around four fifths occurring once. V lost 5 bases and J lost 8, with 18 bases in between. This CDR3 comprises 14 residues. Germline CDR1 SEHNR, CDR2 FQNEAQ (reference sequence). All donors were Caucasian adults living in Nashville, Tennessee. CD45RA+ naive and CD45RA-negative memory subsets were separated from CD4+ cells.

The sequenced sample consisted of memory CD4+ T cells sorted from blood. The subset was: CD45RA-negative fraction. This receptor was obtained from a man aged 25-40 years in good health. V and J are TRBV7-9 and TRBJ1-2; D remains unclear. The CDR3 sequence: CASSDSDTPNGYTF. The DNA of the CDR3 is TGTGCCAGCAGCGACTCTGACACGCCCAACGGCTACACCTTC.